Listed below are T cell receptor beta chains from one sample, sequenced in a study of cytomegalovirus exposure and HLA in healthy donors. The method was immunoSEQ multiplex PCR; TCRdb's version includes in-frame clones alone and lacks a portion of them. The sample yields around 90,000 clones, 84% seen once. Sequences were obtained from PBMCs. The origin of the receptors is a woman under 30 in good health and CMV-seropositive. CDR3s include the opening cysteine and the closing phenylalanine or tryptophan. A D gene is named only where the DNA matches it firmly. Clone size appears in some rows only: once, few, many, or a class for an expanded clone.

>TRBD1|TRBJ1-2|TRBV6-5|NA
CASSYDTGVNYGYTF
TGTGCCAGCAGTTACGATACAGGGGTTAACTATGGCTACACCTTC
>TRBD1|TRBJ2-7|TRBV7-8|NA
CASSADRELDEQYF
TGTGCCAGCAGCGCAGACAGGGAGCTAGACGAGCAGTACTTC
>NA|TRBJ2-7|TRBV5-5|NA
CASSLSPGFRSEQYF
TGTGCCAGCAGCTTGAGTCCGGGGTTCCGATCGGAGCAGTACTTC
>TRBD1|TRBJ1-1|TRBV5-1|NA
CASSPRGQTANTEAFF
TGCGCCAGCAGCCCAAGGGGACAGACGGCGAACACTGAAGCTTTCTTT
>NA|TRBJ1-6|TRBV28|few
CASSSGGLFSSYNSPLHF
TGTGCCAGCAGTTCGGGGGGTCTTTTCAGCTCCTATAATTCACCCCTCCACTTT
>NA|TRBJ2-7|TRBV18|NA
CASSPPATYEQYF
TGTGCCAGCTCACCACCAGCCACCTACGAGCAGTACTTC
>NA|TRBJ2-2|TRBV25-1|NA
CASASGGELFF
TGTGCCAGTGCCTCGGGCGGGGAGCTGTTTTTT
>NA|TRBJ1-5|TRBV27|NA
CASSPQGYNQPQHF
TGTGCCAGCAGTCCACAGGGATACAATCAGCCCCAGCATTTT
>TRBD1|TRBJ1-5|TRBV2|NA
CASNPDRGSGQPQHF
TGTGCCAGCAACCCGGACAGGGGATCGGGTCAGCCCCAGCATTTT
>TRBD1|TRBJ1-2|TRBV29-1|NA
CSVEDRDDGYTF
TGCAGCGTCGAGGACAGGGACGATGGCTACACCTTC
>TRBD2|TRBJ2-7|TRBV4-3|NA
CASSQDYGGYEQYF
TGCGCCAGCAGCCAAGATTACGGGGGGTACGAGCAGTACTTC
>TRBD2|TRBJ2-3|TRBV5-1|NA
CASSLFSGGGVTDTQYF
TGCGCCAGCAGCTTATTCTCCGGCGGGGGAGTGACAGATACGCAGTATTTT
>NA|TRBJ1-2|TRBV7-8|NA
CASSLGQGPNGYTF
TGTGCCAGCAGCTTAGGGCAGGGGCCTAATGGCTACACCTTC
>NA|TRBJ1-5|TRBV7-2|NA
CASSLLSSNQPQHF
TGTGCCAGCAGCTTACTCAGTAGCAATCAGCCCCAGCATTTT
>TRBD2|TRBJ2-3|TRBV4-2|NA
CASSQDHALAGGLGTDTQYF
TGTGCCAGCAGCCAAGATCACGCTCTAGCGGGGGGCCTTGGCACAGATACGCAGTATTTT
>NA|TRBJ2-3|TRBV7-2|NA
CASSQDGHTDTQYF
TGTGCCAGCAGCCAGGACGGACACACAGATACGCAGTATTTT
>NA|TRBJ1-6|TRBV28|NA
CASRLALRNSPLHF
TGTGCCAGCAGGCTAGCCCTTCGTAATTCACCCCTCCACTTT
>NA|TRBJ1-4|TRBV9|NA
CASSVVGGPYEKLFF
TGTGCCAGCAGCGTAGTCGGAGGGCCCTATGAAAAACTGTTTTTT
>NA|TRBJ1-1|TRBV2|NA
CASSLIFVNTEAFF
TGTGCCAGCAGCCTTATATTTGTGAACACTGAAGCTTTCTTT
>NA|TRBJ1-5|TRBV19|NA
CASSISRGATESPQHF
TGTGCCAGTAGTATATCAAGGGGCGCCACCGAGTCGCCCCAGCATTTT
>TRBD1|TRBJ2-7|TRBV28|NA
CASSSGQGLTYEQYF
TGTGCCAGCAGTTCCGGACAGGGTTTAACCTACGAGCAGTACTTC
>TRBD2|TRBJ2-5|TRBV11-2|once
CASSLGSSGAETQYF
TGTGCCAGCAGCTTAGGTTCTAGCGGGGCGGAGACCCAGTACTTC
>TRBD1|TRBJ1-2|TRBV5-6|NA
CASSLGTGYGYTF
TGTGCCAGCAGCTTAGGGACAGGGTATGGCTACACCTTC
>NA|TRBJ1-2|TRBV9|NA
CASSPHTGRTLNYGYTF
TGTGCCAGCAGCCCCCATACAGGGCGCACCCTGAACTATGGCTACACCTTC
>TRBD1|TRBJ1-5|TRBV4-3|NA
CASSQISGGNQPQHF
TGCGCCAGCAGCCAAATCTCAGGGGGGAATCAGCCCCAGCATTTT
>TRBD1|TRBJ1-4|TRBV9|NA
CASSHPDRGGKLFF
TGTGCCAGCAGCCATCCGGACAGGGGAGGAAAACTGTTTTTT
>NA|TRBJ2-5|TRBV11-2|NA
CASTKLGGREVQETQYF
TGTGCCAGCACCAAGCTAGGGGGTCGTGAAGTCCAAGAGACCCAGTACTTC
>TRBD2|TRBJ2-3|TRBV9|NA
CASSVGPAGPSTDTQYF
TGTGCCAGCAGCGTAGGGCCAGCGGGGCCCAGCACAGATACGCAGTATTTT
>TRBD1|TRBJ2-5|TRBV6-1|NA
CASRPRGQRSETQYF
TGTGCCAGCAGGCCCAGGGGGCAAAGGTCGGAGACCCAGTACTTC
>NA|TRBJ1-1|TRBV10-3|few
CALRGENTEAFF
TGTGCCTTGCGCGGGGAGAACACTGAAGCTTTCTTT
>NA|TRBJ1-1|TRBV29-1|NA
CSVVRVMNTEAFF
TGCAGCGTTGTTCGGGTTATGAACACTGAAGCTTTCTTT
>TRBD1|TRBJ2-3|TRBV6-1|NA
CAGDSRDRGLDTQYF
TGTGCCGGCGACTCACGGGACAGGGGGCTAGATACGCAGTATTTT
>NA|TRBJ1-5|TRBV2|many
CASSEQSISTSPQHF
TGTGCCAGCAGTGAACAGTCCATTTCAACATCGCCCCAGCATTTT
>TRBD1|TRBJ1-4|TRBV18|few
CASSPPGQGQLLFF
TGTGCCAGCTCACCACCCGGACAGGGACAATTGCTGTTTTTT
>NA|TRBJ1-5|TRBV6-5|NA
CASSSRGQPQHF
TGTGCCAGCAGCTCAAGGGGTCAGCCCCAGCATTTT
>TRBD1|TRBJ1-4|TRBV2|few
CARATGSNEKLFF
TGTGCCAGGGCGACAGGGTCTAATGAAAAACTGTTTTTT
>NA|TRBJ1-1|TRBV7-3|NA
CASSLRAHTEAFF
TGTGCCAGCAGTTTAAGGGCTCACACTGAAGCTTTCTTT
>NA|TRBJ2-7|TRBV25-1|NA
CASSEFGGSGYEQYF
TGTGCCAGCAGTGAATTCGGAGGGAGTGGGTACGAGCAGTACTTC
>TRBD1|TRBJ1-2|TRBV10-1|NA
CASSNTRDSYGYTF
TGCGCCAGCAGCAACACCAGGGACAGCTATGGCTACACCTTC
>NA|TRBJ2-5|TRBV28|NA
CASSLSVTSRETQYF
TGTGCCAGCAGTTTATCGGTTACATCGCGGGAGACCCAGTACTTC
>TRBD2|TRBJ2-1|TRBV5-1|NA
CASSGGVSGTYNEQFF
TGCGCCAGCTCTGGGGGGGTTTCCGGTACCTACAATGAGCAGTTCTTC
>TRBD1|TRBJ2-1|TRBV7-8|NA
CASSRDRDYNEQFF
TGTGCCAGCAGCCGGGACAGGGATTACAATGAGCAGTTCTTC